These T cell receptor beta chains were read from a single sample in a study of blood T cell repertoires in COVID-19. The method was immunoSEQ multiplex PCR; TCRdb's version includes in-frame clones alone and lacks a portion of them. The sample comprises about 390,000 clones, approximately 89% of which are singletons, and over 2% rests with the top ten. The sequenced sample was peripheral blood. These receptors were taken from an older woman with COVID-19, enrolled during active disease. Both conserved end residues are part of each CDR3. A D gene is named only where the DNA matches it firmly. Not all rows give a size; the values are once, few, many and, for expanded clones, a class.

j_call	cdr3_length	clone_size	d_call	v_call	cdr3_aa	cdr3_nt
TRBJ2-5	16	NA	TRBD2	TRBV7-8	CASSRASGGYQETQYF	TGTGCCAGCAGCCGAGCTAGCGGGGGGTACCAAGAGACCCAGTACTTC
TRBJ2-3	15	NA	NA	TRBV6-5	CASSYNRLHTDTQYF	TGTGCCAGCAGTTACAACAGATTACACACAGATACGCAGTATTTT
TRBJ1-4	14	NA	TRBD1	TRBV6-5	CASSTPGQTRKLFF	TGTGCCAGCAGTACACCGGGACAGACGAGAAAACTGTTTTTT
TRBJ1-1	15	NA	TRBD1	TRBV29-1	CSVERQGKGNTEAFF	TGCAGCGTTGAACGACAGGGCAAGGGAAACACTGAAGCTTTCTTT
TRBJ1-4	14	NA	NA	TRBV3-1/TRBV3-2	CASSQTSINEKLFF	TGTGCCAGCAGCCAAACATCGATTAATGAAAAACTGTTTTTT
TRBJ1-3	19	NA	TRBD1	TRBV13	CASSIWTGRIGSSGNTIYF	TGTGCCAGCAGCATTTGGACAGGAAGGATTGGGAGCTCTGGAAACACCATATATTTT
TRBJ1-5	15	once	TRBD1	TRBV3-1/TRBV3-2	CASSRTGGKDQPQHF	TGTGCCAGCAGCCGGACAGGGGGAAAAGACCAGCCCCAGCATTTT
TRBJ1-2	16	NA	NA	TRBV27	CASSLLNGGEIGGYTF	TGTGCCAGCAGTCTTCTCAATGGGGGGGAAATTGGAGGCTACACCTTC
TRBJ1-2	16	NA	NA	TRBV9	CASSPRGGSLNYGYTF	TGTGCCAGCAGCCCCCGCGGGGGGTCCTTAAACTATGGCTACACCTTC
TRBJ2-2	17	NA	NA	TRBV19	CASSARGGGPFIGELFF	TGTGCCAGTAGTGCTCGAGGGGGGGGCCCTTTTATCGGGGAGCTGTTTTTT
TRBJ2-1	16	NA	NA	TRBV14	CASSQDKSGIYNEQFF	TGTGCCAGCAGCCAAGATAAAAGCGGAATCTACAATGAGCAGTTCTTC
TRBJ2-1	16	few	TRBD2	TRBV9	CASSAGEGSGYNEQFF	TGTGCCAGCAGCGCTGGGGAGGGGTCGGGATACAATGAGCAGTTCTTC
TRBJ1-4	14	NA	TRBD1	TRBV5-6	CASSLAQGDEKLFF	TGTGCCAGCAGCTTGGCGCAGGGGGACGAAAAACTGTTTTTT
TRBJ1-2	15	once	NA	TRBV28	CASSPTGKANYGYTF	TGTGCCAGCAGTCCAACAGGGAAAGCTAACTATGGCTACACCTTC
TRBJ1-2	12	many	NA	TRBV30	CAWGGRDYGYTF	TGTGCCTGGGGGGGGCGCGACTATGGCTACACCTTC
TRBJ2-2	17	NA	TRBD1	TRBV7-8	CASSSKTGLAFTGELFF	TGTGCCAGCAGCTCAAAGACAGGGTTGGCCTTCACCGGGGAGCTGTTTTTT
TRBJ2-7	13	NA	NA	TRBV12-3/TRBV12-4	CASSPSPGQTRDF	TGTGCCAGCAGTCCATCTCCGGGACAAACTAGGGACTTC
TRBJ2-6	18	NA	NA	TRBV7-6	CASSLGGRSNSGANVLTF	TGTGCCAGCAGCTTAGGCGGGCGGAGCAACTCTGGGGCCAACGTCCTGACTTTC
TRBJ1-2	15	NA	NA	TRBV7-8	CAIPARRLLFYGYTF	TGTGCCATTCCGGCCAGGCGCCTCCTTTTTTATGGCTACACCTTC
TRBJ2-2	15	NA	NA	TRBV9	CASSVRGSNTGELFF	TGTGCCAGCAGCGTTAGAGGCAGTAACACCGGGGAGCTGTTTTTT
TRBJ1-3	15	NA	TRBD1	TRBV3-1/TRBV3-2	CASGRQGPSGNTIYF	TGTGCCAGCGGGCGACAGGGCCCCTCTGGAAACACCATATATTTT
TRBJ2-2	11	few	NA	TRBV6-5	CAVLGSGELFF	TGTGCCGTACTAGGGTCCGGGGAGCTGTTTTTT